This is a list of T cell receptor beta chains from one sample in a study of early T cells in non-severe SARS-CoV-2 infection. Each CDR3 protein is one row after TCRdb ran MiXCR on the 5' RACE reads. The table lists around 80,000 distinct CDR3 sequences, around 12% of them singletons. The sample taken for sequencing was whole blood. The source of these receptors is an adult who was a healthcare worker with PCR-confirmed SARS-CoV-2 infection or an uninfected control (not recorded which). Both conserved end residues are part of each CDR3. Fields, in order: D gene, V gene, J gene, clone size, CDR3 DNA, CDR3 protein. The D gene is left open where the match is weak. Clone size appears in some rows only: once, few, many, or a class for an expanded clone.

NA	TRBV28	TRBJ2-7	NA	TGTGCCAGCACCCCATTCTTGACAGCATCCTACGAGCAGTACTTC	CASTPFLTASYEQYF
NA	TRBV18	TRBJ1-5	many	TGTGCCAGCTCACCACCGGGGGCCCGCAATCAGCCCCAGCATTTT	CASSPPGARNQPQHF
TRBD2	TRBV29-1	TRBJ2-1	many	TGCAGCGTTGAGCTCCAGACTAGCGGGTTCTTGGAGCAGTTCTTC	CSVELQTSGFLEQFF
NA	TRBV20-1	TRBJ2-7	many	TGCAGTGCTAGAGTCCGGGAAGGGCAGTACTTC	CSARVREGQYF
TRBD2	TRBV7-6	TRBJ2-5	NA	TGTGCCAGCAGCTTAGGTAGCGGGAGGGCCGGAGAAGAGACCCAGTACTTC	CASSLGSGRAGEETQYF
NA	TRBV30	TRBJ1-5	many	TGTGCCTGGAGTTCTCCTCTAAGGGATGGCAGTCTGCCCCAGCATTTT	CAWSSPLRDGSLPQHF
NA	TRBV24-1	TRBJ2-2	many	TGTGCCACCAAGAAGGGCGCCAACACCGGGGAGCTGTTTTTT	CATKKGANTGELFF
NA	TRBV4-2	TRBJ2-1	NA	TGTGCCAGCAGCCAGGGTAGCCCAAAAGGGCAGTTCTTC	CASSQGSPKGQFF
TRBD2	TRBV12-3/TRBV12-4	TRBJ2-5	few	TGTGCCAGCAGTTTAGGCCTAGCGGGGCCCCAAGAGACCCAGTACTTC	CASSLGLAGPQETQYF
NA	TRBV5-1	TRBJ2-7	many	TGCGCCAGCAGCTTGGCTGGCAGCTACGAGCAGTACTTC	CASSLAGSYEQYF
NA	TRBV6-5	TRBJ2-5	many	TGTGCCAGCAGTTACGGTGGGGAAGAGACCCAGTACTTC	CASSYGGEETQYF
NA	TRBV30	TRBJ1-1	NA	TGTGCCTGGAGTGTACGTCTCGGGGCCTTGGGCACTGAAGCTTTCTTT	CAWSVRLGALGTEAFF
NA	TRBV27	TRBJ2-6	many	TGTGCCAGCAGTTGGCTAGGTGGAAAGCCGGGCTCTGGGGCCAACGTCCTGACTTTC	CASSWLGGKPGSGANVLTF
TRBD2	TRBV20-1	TRBJ2-1	NA	TGCAGTGCTCCGCGCCCCGGGGGGGTGACCTACAATGAGCAGTTCTTC	CSAPRPGGVTYNEQFF
NA	TRBV7-2	TRBJ1-1	once	TGTGCCAGCAGCTTAGCGGGACTCGTGGCTTTCTTT	CASSLAGLVAFF
TRBD2	TRBV12-3/TRBV12-4	TRBJ2-1	many	TGTGCCAGCAGTTTAGCTACCCTCGGGCGGGGGGGGAATGAGCAGTTCTTC	CASSLATLGRGGNEQFF
NA	TRBV28	TRBJ2-3	few	TGTGCCAGCAGTTCCAGCCCTTCCACAGATACGCAGTATTTT	CASSSSPSTDTQYF
TRBD2	TRBV29-1	TRBJ2-3	NA	TGCAGCGTTGGGTTAGCGGGAGATACGCAGTATTTT	CSVGLAGDTQYF
NA	TRBV12-3/TRBV12-4	TRBJ2-1	NA	TGTGCCAGCAGTTTAGAGGTAGTTACTGAGCAGTTCTTC	CASSLEVVTEQFF
TRBD1	TRBV11-1	TRBJ2-2	few	TGTGCCAGCAGCGTCGACAGGGACGGGGGGGAGCTGTTTTTT	CASSVDRDGGELFF
NA	TRBV29-1	TRBJ2-1	few	TGCAGCGTTGATGAGGGACAGTTCTTC	CSVDEGQFF
NA	TRBV6-6	TRBJ2-1	few	TGTGCCAGCAGTTACTCGAGTGATCAGTACAATGAGCAGTTCTTC	CASSYSSDQYNEQFF
TRBD1	TRBV29-1	TRBJ2-2	NA	TGCAGCGTTCTACAGGGGGATACCGGGGAGCTGTTTTTT	CSVLQGDTGELFF
NA	TRBV6-2/TRBV6-3	TRBJ2-7	NA	TGTGCCAGCAGTTACTCAAGGGAGGGGGTTTCGGACGAGCAGTACTTC	CASSYSREGVSDEQYF
NA	TRBV7-3	TRBJ2-3	NA	TGTGCCAGCAGCTGGGACTCTAGCACAGATACGCAGTATTTT	CASSWDSSTDTQYF
NA	TRBV24-1	TRBJ2-5	many	TGTGCCACCAGTGATCCACTCTCGGCGGAAGAGACCCAGTACTTC	CATSDPLSAEETQYF
NA	TRBV7-9	TRBJ1-4	NA	TGTGCCAGCAGCTTATCTGAGGGTTGGAATGAAAAACTGTTTTTT	CASSLSEGWNEKLFF
NA	TRBV20-1	TRBJ2-7	few	TGCAGTGCTATGGACGACTACGAGCAGTACTTC	CSAMDDYEQYF
TRBD1	TRBV12-5	TRBJ2-5	few	TGTGCTAGTGGTCCGTTTAGGACAGGGTACAATAGGACCCAGTACTTC	CASGPFRTGYNRTQYF
TRBD2	TRBV14	TRBJ2-2	NA	TGTGCCAGCAGCCAGCCCTTCAGGCGGGAGCCCAACACCGGGGAGCTGTTTTTT	CASSQPFRREPNTGELFF
NA	TRBV6-5	TRBJ2-7	NA	TGTGCCAGCAGTTACTCGAACATTCCCTACGAGCAGTACTTC	CASSYSNIPYEQYF
TRBD1	TRBV7-6	TRBJ2-7	NA	TGTGCCAGCAGCTTACCCGGACAGGGGTCGATCTCCTACGAGCAGTACTTC	CASSLPGQGSISYEQYF
NA	TRBV6-6	TRBJ2-5	NA	TGTGCCAGCAGTTACTTAAGTACAGGGCGGGAGACCCAGTACTTC	CASSYLSTGRETQYF
NA	TRBV2	TRBJ2-1	many	TGTGCCAGCTCCGGACGGAGGTTGGACAATGAGCAGTTCTTC	CASSGRRLDNEQFF
NA	TRBV6-5	TRBJ2-1	few	TGTGCCAGCAGGCCATACTTAGCGGATTCCTACAATGAGCAGTTCTTC	CASRPYLADSYNEQFF
NA	TRBV3-1	TRBJ2-2	few	TGTGCCAGCAGCCTTCTTAGCACCGGGGAGCTGTTTTTT	CASSLLSTGELFF
NA	TRBV24-1	TRBJ2-7	many	TGTGCCACCACCTGGATCGGTGTAGCCTCCCTGGAAACCTACGAGCAGTACTTC	CATTWIGVASLETYEQYF
TRBD2	TRBV7-3	TRBJ2-1	few	TGTGCCAGCAGCTTAGGGACTACCGATGAGCAGTTCTTC	CASSLGTTDEQFF
TRBD1	TRBV6-6	TRBJ1-5	many	TGTGCCAGCAGACCACGGACAGGGGATCAGCCCCAGCATTTT	CASRPRTGDQPQHF
TRBD2	TRBV27	TRBJ2-1	many	TGTGCCAGCAGCCCATTGGGACTAGCTGGCAATGAGCAGTTCTTC	CASSPLGLAGNEQFF
TRBD1	TRBV5-1	TRBJ2-7	NA	TGCGCCAGCAGCTTGGACGGACAGGGAATATACGAGCAGTACTTC	CASSLDGQGIYEQYF
TRBD1	TRBV4-1	TRBJ2-2	few	TGCGCCAGCAGCCATTCGCAGACAGGGGCGAACACCGGGGAGCTGTTTTTT	CASSHSQTGANTGELFF
NA	TRBV29-1	TRBJ1-2	few	TGCAGCGTTTCCGACCTCTATGGCTACACCTTC	CSVSDLYGYTF
TRBD2	TRBV28	TRBJ2-7	NA	TGTGCCAGCAGTTTCCGACTAGCGGGGGCGGACGAGCAGTACTTC	CASSFRLAGADEQYF
NA	TRBV6-1	TRBJ2-7	NA	TGTGCCAGCAGTGAAGCGGGCCCCCGCTACGAGCAGTACTTC	CASSEAGPRYEQYF
NA	TRBV6-1	TRBJ2-1	NA	TGTGCCAGCAGTGGAAGGACACCTAGGGCGAATGAGCAGTTCTTC	CASSGRTPRANEQFF
TRBD1	TRBV5-1	TRBJ2-5	many	TGCGCCAGCAGCTTGGAGGCGACAGGGGGCGCGGAGACCCAGTACTTC	CASSLEATGGAETQYF
NA	TRBV18	TRBJ2-5	few	TGTGCCAGCTCACCACCGACGGCAGTAAAAGAGACCCAGTACTTC	CASSPPTAVKETQYF